This TCR beta chain was identified in a study of blood T cell repertoires in COVID-19. Study-wide background: Donors in the United States, Italy and Spain gave samples during acute or convalescent COVID-19.

CDR1 is MNHEY and CDR2 is SVGAGI in the germline V gene. This CDR3 is built from 14 residues. V lost 7 bases to trimming and J lost 5 bases; unmatched junction nucleotides: 9. Original processing notes: For nucleated cells, counts were estimated from reference gene primer amplification. TCRdb's table, derived via immunoSEQ multiplex PCR, lists solely in-frame clones and lacks some. The DNA was the basis for D and trimming; V, J and clone size are from that table. This repertoire shows 110,000 or so clones, roughly three quarters found once; its top ten account for roughly 7.9%. The rearrangement joins TRBV6-5 to TRBJ2-5, with TRBD2 matching over 8 bases. The sequenced material came from peripheral blood. The TCR originated in a human donor in a cohort sampled during active COVID-19. CDR3 residues: CASIERGGRETQYF. For the CDR3, the DNA is TGTGCCAGCATCGAACGGGGGGGCCGGGAGACCCAGTACTTC.